Detailed here is one T cell receptor beta chain. Its antigen is unidentified. The sample's time point: pretreatment peripheral blood. These data belong to a study of PD-L1 blockade in urothelial cancer. Turning to the study itself: From 0 to 3 prior chemotherapy regimens had been given to the patients. Overall study results and limits: Tumor-linked clones in blood grew more by 3 weeks in durable-benefit patients.

Spiking of synthetic TCR analog templates was performed in each PCR. Data came from immunoSEQ multiplex PCR; TCRdb stores just in-frame clones and leaves some out. This table holds around 130,000 clones, approximately 88% found once. Sample: PBMCs, taken around atezolizumab (anti-PD-L1) treatment. This TCR derives from a man in his forties or fifties with urothelial cancer.

The CDR3 DNA reads TGTGCCAGCAGTCGGGACAGCCCGTCGGGTTCACCCCTCCACTTT. Protein product: CASSRDSPSGSPLHF. The J gene is TRBJ1-6, the V gene TRBV6-5; 7 nucleotides match TRBD1. The CDR3 extends over 15 amino acids. Germline-derived CDR1 and CDR2 are MNHEY and SVGAGI. V lost 5 bases to trimming and J lost 9 bases; unmatched junction nucleotides: 10.